Each of the 2 T cell receptor beta chains below was sequenced from the same sample in a study of early T cells in non-severe SARS-CoV-2 infection. A single record per CDR3 protein comes from TCRdb applying MiXCR to the 5' RACE reads. The table has some 67,000 distinct CDR3 sequences, roughly 13% seen once; the top ten hold over 12%. The sample comprised whole blood. These receptors all come from an adult who was a healthcare worker with PCR-confirmed SARS-CoV-2 infection or an uninfected control (not recorded which).

The chain joins TRBV29-1 to TRBJ2-7; D remains unclear. The length of the CDR3 is 12 residues. Germline V gene data show CDR1 as SQVTM and CDR2 as ANQGSEA. The V end lost 4 bases, the J end lost 3 bases, and 10 bases lay between the germline ends. The chain's CDR3 is CSVVTDVYEQYF. The CDR3 bases are TGCAGCGTTGTTACAGATGTCTACGAGCAGTACTTC.

This clonotype occurred many times. The J gene is TRBJ2-5, the V gene TRBV9; the D gene could be TRBD1 or TRBD2 (5 bases each). The germline V and J ends were trimmed by 0 bases and 1 base, with 10 bases remaining between them. This CDR3 spans 15 amino acids. Per germline, CDR1 SGDLS and CDR2 YYNGEE. The CDR3 loop reads CASSVGGGPQETQYF. The DNA for the CDR3 is TGTGCCAGCAGCGTAGGTGGGGGACCCCAAGAGACCCAGTACTTC.